The 20 T cell receptor beta chains below all came from one sample that was sequenced in a study of blood T cell repertoires in COVID-19. TCRdb keeps only in-frame clones here, not all; method: immunoSEQ multiplex PCR. This table has just under 350,000 clones, about 89% appearing once. The sample was peripheral blood. These receptors originate from a woman aged 45-65 years with COVID-19, enrolled during active disease.

The chain combines TRBV15 with TRBJ1-1; TRBD1 matches at 7 bases. Germline CDR1 LNHNV, CDR2 YYDKDF (reference sequence). The ends lost 6 bases at V and 3 bases at J; junction bases unmatched: 7. CDR3 length: 14 residues. DNA for the CDR3: TGTGCCACCAGGGAGGGGGCGCGGGACACTGAAGCTTTCTTT. The encoded protein is CATREGARDTEAFF.

The V call is TRBV5-4, the J call TRBJ1-4; perhaps TRBD1 as D (6 bases). The CDR3 is made up of 17 amino acids. V lost 4 bases and J 7 bases, leaving 23 bases between the germline ends. Germline CDR1 and CDR2: SGHNT and YYREEE (reference sequence). The chain's CDR3 is CASSHRVGASGAEKLFF. The CDR3 DNA sequence: TGTGCCAGCAGCCACAGGGTAGGGGCCTCTGGGGCTGAAAAACTGTTTTTT. Combining the CDR3 with reference TRBV5-4 and TRBJ1-4 gives the whole variable domain ETGVTQSPTHLIKTRGQQVTLRCSSQSGHNTVSWYQQALGQGPQFIFQYYREEENGRGNFPPRFSGLQFPNYSSELNVNALELDDSALYLCASSHRVGASGAEKLFFGSGTQLSVL.

The chain couples TRBV3-1 (or the pseudogene TRBV3-2) to TRBJ1-3, with D tentatively TRBD1 (5 bases). Deletions cut 0 bases from V and 2 bases from J, with 8 bases between. This CDR3 spans 15 amino acids. In germline, CDR1 is LGHDT, CDR2 YNNKEL (reference sequence). CDR3 loop: CASSQDLTAGNTIYF. As DNA, the CDR3 is TGTGCCAGCAGCCAAGACTTGACAGCTGGAAACACCATATATTTT.

V and J are TRBV5-1 and TRBJ2-7; TRBD2 agrees at 9 bases. The CDR3 runs 20 residues. V lost 2 bases and J lost 2; bases outside the gene matches: 20. The germline CDR1 and CDR2 sequences are SGHRS and YFSETQ. The CDR3 spells CASSFLPRSSGTIYPYEQYF. Here the CDR3 DNA reads TGCGCCAGCAGCTTTCTCCCAAGATCTAGCGGGACGATTTACCCCTACGAGCAGTACTTC.

The chain has TRBV2 and TRBJ2-5, with 7 bases that match TRBD1. Germline V gene lookup returns CDR1 SNHLY and CDR2 FYNNEI. V was clipped by 7 bases and J by 1 base; unmatched bases: 6. The CDR3 length is 14 residues. The CDR3 bases are TGTGCCAGCAACCGACAGGGACCCCAAGAGACCCAGTACTTC. It codes for CASNRQGPQETQYF.

The chain is built from TRBV7-9 and TRBJ2-5; weak D call: TRBD2 (5 bases). The CDR3 is 14 amino acids. Germline-derived CDR1 and CDR2 are SEHNR and FQNEAQ (reference sequence). V shed 1 base and J shed 9 bases, with 15 bases lying between them. The DNA for the CDR3 is TGTGCCAGCAGCTTAGAGGCAGCCAAGGAGGCCCAGTACTTC. It specifies CASSLEAAKEAQYF.

This clone was counted ten times or more. This CDR3 is also generated by other DNA sequences in the sample. J is TRBJ2-7 and V is TRBV6-5; 12 bases match TRBD1. The CDR3 sequence is 15 residues long. CDR1 MNHEY and CDR2 SVGAGI come from the germline V gene. Unmatched junction bases numbered 3, after V lost 3 bases and J lost 3 bases. CDR3 sequence reads: CASSYGTGGFYEQYF. For the CDR3, the DNA is TGTGCCAGCAGTTATGGGACAGGGGGCTTCTACGAGCAGTACTTC.

This rearrangement joins TRBV29-1 to TRBJ1-2, with a weak D call TRBD1 (6 bases). Per germline, CDR1 SQVTM and CDR2 ANQGSEA. V lost 4 bases and J 3 bases, leaving 15 bases between the germline ends. There are 14 residues in the CDR3. The CDR3 nucleotides are TGCAGCGTTGCCCTAACAGGGTCTGACTATGGCTACACCTTC. This sequence encodes CSVALTGSDYGYTF. Full variable domain (outside the CDR3, taken from reference TRBV29-1 and TRBJ1-2): SAVISQKPSRDICQRGTSLTIQCQVDSQVTMMFWYRQQPGQSLTLIATANQGSEATYESGFVIDKFPISRPNLTFSTLTVSNMSPEDSSIYLCSVALTGSDYGYTFGSGTRLTVV.

The rearrangement joins TRBV24-1 to TRBJ1-3, with no clear D. The CDR3 loop spans 14 amino acids. Trimming shortened V by 3 bases and J by 0 bases, and 5 bases separated the two germline ends. In germline, CDR1 is KGHDR, CDR2 SFDVKD. DNA for the CDR3: TGTGCCACCAGTGATCGGGGCTCTGGAAACACCATATATTTT. As protein: CATSDRGSGNTIYF.

This clone appeared a few times. The V call is TRBV4-3, the J call TRBJ1-3, with 8 nucleotides matching TRBD1. CDR1 and CDR2 (germline): LGHNA, YSLEER. This CDR3 spans 16 amino acids. Trimming cost V 2 bases and J 0 bases; bases outside gene matches: 3. Here the CDR3 reads CASSQTQGVSGNTIYF. The CDR3 coding sequence is TGCGCCAGCAGCCAAACACAGGGGGTCTCTGGAAACACCATATATTTT.

The rearrangement links TRBV3-1 (or the pseudogene TRBV3-2) to TRBJ1-1; D perhaps matches TRBD1 (6 bases). V was clipped by 7 bases and J by 5 bases, with 17 bases between them. Germline loops: CDR1 LGHDT, CDR2 YNNKEL (reference sequence). The CDR3 spans 14 residues. The CDR3 protein is CASIPQGRETEAFF. The DNA of the CDR3 is TGTGCCAGCATCCCCCAGGGGAGGGAAACTGAAGCTTTCTTT.

In this sample, this clone turned up once. The chain joins TRBV4-1 to TRBJ2-2, with no clear D. This CDR3 has 16 residues. Deletions cut 1 base from V and 1 base from J, with 10 bases between. Germline V gives CDR1 MGHRA, CDR2 YSYEKL. The CDR3 is CASSQVWAVNTGELFF. The CDR3 DNA is TGCGCCAGCAGCCAAGTGTGGGCAGTGAACACCGGGGAGCTGTTTTTT.

The chain joins TRBV7-9 to TRBJ1-2, with D uncertain. The CDR3 totals 13 residues. In germline, CDR1 is SEHNR, CDR2 FQNEAQ (reference sequence). V dropped 5 bases and J dropped 4 bases, with 11 bases sitting between them. In DNA, the CDR3 is TGTGCCAGCAGCGGAGGTAGTTCCTATGGCTACACCTTC. Translated, it gives CASSGGSSYGYTF.

This clone was recorded once. This chain uses TRBV28 with TRBJ1-5; the match to TRBD1 covers 10 bases. Trimming cost V 6 bases and J 6 bases; bases outside gene matches: 8. The CDR3 has 15 residues. The germline V gene encodes CDR1 MDHEN and CDR2 SYDVKM. The CDR3 is CASRLGTGVGQPQHF. DNA for the CDR3: TGTGCCAGCAGACTCGGGACAGGGGTTGGTCAGCCCCAGCATTTT.

The chain is built from TRBV6-2 or TRBV6-3 and TRBJ1-3; tentatively, D is TRBD1 (6 bases). V lost 4 bases, J lost 0 bases, and 10 bases lay in between. CDR1 and CDR2 from the germline V gene are MNHEY and SVGEGT. This CDR3 has 15 amino acids. As DNA, the CDR3 is TGTGCCAGCAGTTTCGCGACAGGCTCTGGAAACACCATATATTTT. Protein: CASSFATGSGNTIYF.

The chain recombines TRBV19 with TRBJ2-7; 9 nucleotides line up with TRBD1. The CDR3 is made up of 14 amino acids. With 5 bases clipped from V and 3 bases from J, the junction kept 5 bases outside the gene matches. Germline V gives CDR1 LNHDA, CDR2 SQIVND (reference sequence). In nucleotides, the CDR3 is TGTGCCAGTAGTGACGGGACAGGGTTCTACGAGCAGTACTTC. It translates to CASSDGTGFYEQYF.

V gene TRBV30 combines with J gene TRBJ2-1; TRBD2 matches at 14 bases. V lost 4 bases to trimming and J lost 10 bases; unmatched junction nucleotides: 6. The CDR3 has 14 amino acids. Germline V lookup: CDR1 GTSNPN, CDR2 SVGIG (reference sequence). CDR3 nucleotides: TGTGCCTGGATAGGACTAGCGGGAGGAGGGGAGCAGTTCTTC. Translated: CAWIGLAGGGEQFF. The full variable domain, with the rest looked up from reference TRBV30 and TRBJ2-1, is SQTIHQWPATLVQPVGSPLSLECTVEGTSNPNLYWYRQAAGRGLQLLFYSVGIGQISSEVPQNLSASRPQDRQFILSSKKLLLSDSGFYLCAWIGLAGGGEQFFGPGTRLTVL.

The chain recombines TRBV30 with TRBJ2-7; 14 nucleotides line up with TRBD2. J lost 7 bases, V lost 2 bases, and 4 bases had no gene match. This CDR3 spans 14 amino acids. Germline CDR1 reads GTSNPN; CDR2 reads SVGIG (reference sequence). CDR3 sequence reads: CAWSKGLAGVEQYF. The CDR3 nucleotides read TGTGCCTGGAGTAAGGGACTAGCGGGAGTAGAGCAGTACTTC.

The genes are TRBV7-2 and TRBJ2-1; TRBD2 matches 11 bases. The V gene end was trimmed by 5 bases and the J gene end by 4 bases; junction bases not matched to a gene: 10. The CDR3 contains 17 residues. Germline V gene data show CDR1 as SGHTA and CDR2 as FQGNSA. DNA for the CDR3: TGTGCCAGCAGCCTCCTTCCGGGACTAGCGGTTTACAATGAGCAGTTCTTC. Protein product: CASSLLPGLAVYNEQFF.

V gene TRBV19 combines with J gene TRBJ1-4, with D perhaps TRBD1 (6 bases). Germline V gene lookup returns CDR1 LNHDA and CDR2 SQIVND (reference sequence). Trimming pared 4 bases from V and 2 bases from J, leaving 11 bases between. The CDR3 has 15 amino acids. This CDR3 reads CASSSGGATNEKLFF. The CDR3 DNA is TGTGCCAGTAGTAGCGGGGGGGCGACTAATGAAAAACTGTTTTTT.